The present T cell receptor (beta chain) was sequenced within a study of CD8+ T cells in alopecia areata. Overall study context: Female C3H/HeJ mice aged roughly 6-11 weeks received skin from spontaneously alopecic C3H/HeJ graft donors aged roughly 6-13 months. Study-wide findings and caveats: Higher clonality than in normal scalp was seen in lesional scalp, especially alopecia totalis/universalis. Against the mouse data, patients shared TCRs less clearly, possibly for HLA reasons.

A sort of pooled cutaneous lymph node cells used CD4, CD8alpha, NKG2D, NKG2ACE and other stains. CDR1 is SGHDT and CDR2 is FRDEAV in the germline V gene. Trimming cost V 4 bases and J 2 bases; bases outside gene matches: 2. This CDR3 contains 15 residues. This clone occurred many times. The target antigen is unknown. Gene names are mouse gene names. The read ends 4 residues shy of where the CDR3 ends; the end is completed using the germline J gene. RNA extraction and reverse transcription yielded cDNA as sequencing template. Only in-frame clones appear in the TCRdb table, and some are missing; sequencing was by immunoSEQ multiplex PCR. Observed in the sample are under 9,000 clones, none of them singletons.

The genes are TRBV14 and TRBJ2-2; 10 nucleotides line up with TRBD1. The specimen was CD8+ T cells sorted from a lymph node. This clonotype originated in a C3H/HeJ mouse with alopecia areata. This line is of MHC haplotype H2-k. The sequenced part of the CDR3 DNA is TGTGCCAGCAGTCGGACAGGGGGGAACACCGGG. Translation gives CASSRTGGNTG. The full CDR3 reads CASSRTGGNTGQLYF. Together with reference TRBV14 and TRBJ2-2, the CDR3 gives the full variable domain: EAGVTQSPRYAVLQEGQAVSFWCDPISGHDTLYWYQQPRDQGPQLLVYFRDEAVIDNSQLPSDRFSAVRPKGTNSTLKIQSAKQGDTATYLCASSRTGGNTGQLYFGEGSKLTVL.